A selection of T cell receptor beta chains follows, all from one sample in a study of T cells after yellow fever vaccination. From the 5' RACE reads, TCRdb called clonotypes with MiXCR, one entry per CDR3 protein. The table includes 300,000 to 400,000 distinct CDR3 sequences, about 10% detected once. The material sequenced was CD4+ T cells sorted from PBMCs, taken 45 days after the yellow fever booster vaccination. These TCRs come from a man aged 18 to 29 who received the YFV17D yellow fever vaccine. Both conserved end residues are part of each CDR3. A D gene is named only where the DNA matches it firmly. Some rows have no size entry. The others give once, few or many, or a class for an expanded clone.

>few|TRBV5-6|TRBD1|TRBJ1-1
TGTGCCAGCAGCTCACTGAGGGGGCTCTCTGAAGCTTTCTTT
CASSSLRGLSEAFF
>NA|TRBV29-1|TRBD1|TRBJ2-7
TGCAGCGTGGGGGGGGAGGGGACAGGGCCCTACGAGCAGTACTTC
CSVGGEGTGPYEQYF
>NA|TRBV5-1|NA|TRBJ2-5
TGCGCCAGCAGCTTGGACGGGGGTGTCGAAGAGACCCAGTACTTC
CASSLDGGVEETQYF
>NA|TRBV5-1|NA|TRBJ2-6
TGCGCCTCCCAAGGGGGATCTGGGGCCAACGTCCTGACTTTC
CASQGGSGANVLTF
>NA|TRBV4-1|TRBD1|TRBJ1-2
TGCGCCAGCAGCCAGGTGAACAGGGGCTCTGCTGGCTACACCTTC
CASSQVNRGSAGYTF
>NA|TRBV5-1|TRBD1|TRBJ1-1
TGCGCCAGCAGCTTGGCATCAGGGGGCACGGGCCAGAACACTGAAGCTTTCTTT
CASSLASGGTGQNTEAFF
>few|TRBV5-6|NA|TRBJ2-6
TGTGCCAGCAGCTTGATGTTCTCTGGGGCCAACGTCCTGACTTTC
CASSLMFSGANVLTF
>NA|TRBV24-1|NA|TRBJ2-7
TGTGCCACCAGTGAGTCCAGGGGTACCTACGAGCAGTACTTC
CATSESRGTYEQYF
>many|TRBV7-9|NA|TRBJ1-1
TGTGCCAGCAGGAAGAACACTGAAGCTTTCTTT
CASRKNTEAFF
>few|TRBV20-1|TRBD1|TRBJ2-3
TGCAGTGCTAGAGGATTTGGCCGGGACAGGGCTAGCACAGATACGCAGTATTTT
CSARGFGRDRASTDTQYF
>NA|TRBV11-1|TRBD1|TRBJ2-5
TGTGCCAGCAGCCTAAACAGGGGGCGCCAAGAGACCCAGTACTTC
CASSLNRGRQETQYF
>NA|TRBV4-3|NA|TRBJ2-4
TGCGCCAGCCAAGGGGGGGGGACCCCGGGCATTCAGTACTTC
CASQGGGTPGIQYF
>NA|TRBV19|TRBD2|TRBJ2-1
TGTGCCAGTAGTCCGCCCGGTAGCGGGGGGGGTAATGAGCAGTTCTTC
CASSPPGSGGGNEQFF
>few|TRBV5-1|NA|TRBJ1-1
TGCGCCAGCAGCTCCGGAGATAACACTGAAGCTTTCTTT
CASSSGDNTEAFF
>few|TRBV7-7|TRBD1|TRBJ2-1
TGTGCTAGCAGCTTGGATCCCCCGGGACAGGGTACTTTCAATGAGCAGTTCTTC
CASSLDPPGQGTFNEQFF
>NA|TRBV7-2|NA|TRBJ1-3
TGTGCCAGCAGCTTAGTTGGCGGAGGAAACACCATATATTTT
CASSLVGGGNTIYF
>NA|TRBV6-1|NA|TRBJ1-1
TGTGCCAGCAGGATCCAACCAACAGGGAACACTGAAGCTTTCTTT
CASRIQPTGNTEAFF
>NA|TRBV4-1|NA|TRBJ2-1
TGCGCCAGCAGACGAGAGGGGCCGAACAATGAGCAGTTCTTC
CASRREGPNNEQFF
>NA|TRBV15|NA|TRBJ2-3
TGTGCCACCAGCAGAGACAGGGGCGCAGATACGCAGTATTTT
CATSRDRGADTQYF
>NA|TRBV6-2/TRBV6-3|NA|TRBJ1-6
TGTGCCAGCAGTTACACCGGGGGTGGATCACCCCTCCACTTT
CASSYTGGGSPLHF